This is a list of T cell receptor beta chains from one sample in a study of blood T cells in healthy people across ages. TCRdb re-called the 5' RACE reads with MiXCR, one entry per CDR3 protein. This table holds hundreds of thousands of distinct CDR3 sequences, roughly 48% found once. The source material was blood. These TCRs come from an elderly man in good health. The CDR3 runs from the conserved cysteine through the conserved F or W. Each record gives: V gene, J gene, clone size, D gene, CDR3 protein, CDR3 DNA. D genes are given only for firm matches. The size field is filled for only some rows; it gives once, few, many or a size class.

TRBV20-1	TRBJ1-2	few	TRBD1	CSARLTGGGGYTF	TGCAGTGCTAGACTTACAGGGGGCGGTGGCTACACCTTC
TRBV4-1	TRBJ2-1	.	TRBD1	CASSLDRLPLNEQFF	TGCGCCAGCAGCCTGGACAGGTTGCCTCTCAATGAGCAGTTCTTC
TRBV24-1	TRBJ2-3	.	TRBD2	CATSDPGGSTDTQYF	TGTGCCACCAGTGATCCGGGGGGAAGCACAGATACGCAGTATTTT
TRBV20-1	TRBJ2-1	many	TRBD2	CSARTSGYNEQFF	TGCAGTGCTAGGACTAGCGGTTACAATGAGCAGTTCTTC
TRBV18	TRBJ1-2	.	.	CASSPSENYGYTF	TGTGCCAGCTCACCGTCAGAAAACTATGGCTACACCTTC
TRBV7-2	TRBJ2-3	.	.	CASSLEHGSDTQYF	TGTGCCAGCAGCTTAGAGCACGGATCAGATACGCAGTATTTT
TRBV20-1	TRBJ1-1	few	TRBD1	CSASKTGMGTEAFF	TGCAGTGCTAGCAAGACAGGGATGGGCACTGAAGCTTTCTTT
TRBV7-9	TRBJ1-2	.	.	CASSLDSSGYGYTF	TGTGCCAGCAGCTTAGACAGTAGTGGGTATGGCTACACCTTC
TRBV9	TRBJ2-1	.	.	CASSVGGDFNEQFF	TGTGCCAGCAGCGTAGGGGGGGACTTTAATGAGCAGTTCTTC
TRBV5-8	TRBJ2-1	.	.	CASSLVRREQFF	TGTGCCAGCAGCTTGGTCCGACGCGAGCAGTTCTTC
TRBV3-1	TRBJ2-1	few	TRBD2	CASSQVAGGPNEQFF	TGTGCCAGCAGCCAAGTAGCGGGGGGTCCGAATGAGCAGTTCTTC
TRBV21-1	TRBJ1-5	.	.	CASSKQGQVPDGPQHF	TGTGCCAGCAGCAAACAAGGACAGGTTCCCGATGGACCCCAGCATTTT
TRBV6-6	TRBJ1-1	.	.	CASIVGVGTEAFF	TGTGCCAGTATCGTTGGGGTGGGGACTGAAGCTTTCTTT
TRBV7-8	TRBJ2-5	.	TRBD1	CASSLGNRDRGETQYF	TGTGCCAGCAGCTTAGGGAACCGGGACAGGGGGGAGACCCAGTACTTC
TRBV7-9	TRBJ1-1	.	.	CASSLVSIDDLAFF	TGTGCCAGCAGCTTAGTATCGATCGATGACTTGGCTTTCTTT
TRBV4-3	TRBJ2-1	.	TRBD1	CASSQGVLGGRSNEQFF	TGCGCCAGCAGCCAAGGGGTTCTAGGGGGCAGGTCCAATGAGCAGTTCTTC
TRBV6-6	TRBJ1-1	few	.	CASRRPGRTEAFF	TGTGCCAGCAGACGCCCCGGGCGGACTGAAGCTTTCTTT
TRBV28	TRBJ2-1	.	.	CASRPRISYNEQFF	TGTGCCAGCCGACCCAGGATCTCCTACAATGAGCAGTTCTTC
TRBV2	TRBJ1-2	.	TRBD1	CASSLRQGLGSYGYTF	TGTGCCAGCAGTCTACGACAGGGACTCGGGAGCTATGGCTACACCTTC
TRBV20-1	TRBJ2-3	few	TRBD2	CSASKRRLAGGRDTQYF	TGCAGTGCCTCAAAGAGGCGACTAGCGGGGGGAAGAGATACGCAGTATTTT
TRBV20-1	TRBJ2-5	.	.	CSARGGVETQYF	TGCAGTGCTAGAGGGGGGGTCGAGACCCAGTACTTC
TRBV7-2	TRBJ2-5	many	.	CASSSGRGLIQTQYF	TGTGCCAGCAGCTCCGGGAGAGGCTTAATCCAGACCCAGTACTTC
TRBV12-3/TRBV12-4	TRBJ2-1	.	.	CASSLVGGLPPREQFF	TGTGCCAGCAGTTTAGTAGGGGGACTACCCCCTAGAGAGCAGTTCTTC
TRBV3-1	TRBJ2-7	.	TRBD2	CASRKRLAGMNEQYF	TGTGCCAGCAGGAAGAGACTAGCGGGGATGAACGAGCAGTACTTC
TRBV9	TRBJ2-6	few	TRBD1	CASSVATMGAGGVTGANVLTF	TGTGCCAGCAGCGTAGCTACGATGGGGGCAGGGGGAGTGACTGGGGCCAACGTCCTGACTTTC
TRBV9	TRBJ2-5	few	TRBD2	CASSTNSGLAGAETQYF	TGTGCCAGCAGCACAAATTCGGGACTAGCGGGGGCGGAGACCCAGTACTTC
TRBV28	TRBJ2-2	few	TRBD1	CASSSSKGADITGELFF	TGTGCCAGCAGTTCGTCTAAGGGGGCGGACATCACCGGGGAGCTGTTTTTT
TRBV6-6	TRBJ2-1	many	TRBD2	CASRPTNQRETYNEQFF	TGTGCCAGCAGGCCGACTAATCAGCGGGAGACCTACAATGAGCAGTTCTTC
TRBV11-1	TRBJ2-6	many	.	CASSLAPDLFGGANVLTF	TGTGCCAGCAGCTTAGCCCCTGACCTCTTCGGTGGGGCCAACGTCCTGACTTTC
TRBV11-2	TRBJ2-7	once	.	CASRSGTLSYEQYF	TGTGCCAGCAGATCCGGGACTCTCTCCTACGAGCAGTACTTC
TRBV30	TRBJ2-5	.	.	CAWSVKETQYF	TGTGCCTGGAGTGTAAAAGAGACCCAGTACTTC
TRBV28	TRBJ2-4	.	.	CASSAHREPKNIQYF	TGTGCCAGCAGTGCACACCGTGAGCCCAAAAACATTCAGTACTTC
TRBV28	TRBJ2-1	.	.	CASSSWNEQFF	TGTGCCAGCAGTTCATGGAATGAGCAGTTCTTC
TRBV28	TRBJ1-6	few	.	CASRIQYSPLHF	TGTGCCAGCAGAATTCAATATTCACCCCTCCACTTT
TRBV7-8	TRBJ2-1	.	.	CASLPGDRGTSSYNEQFF	TGTGCCAGCCTACCGGGGGATCGGGGAACGAGCTCCTACAATGAGCAGTTCTTC
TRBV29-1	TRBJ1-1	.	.	CSLTANTEAFF	TGCAGCCTAACCGCGAACACTGAAGCTTTCTTT
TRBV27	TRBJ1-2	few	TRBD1	CASSLRTGNGYTF	TGTGCCAGCAGTTTAAGGACAGGGAATGGCTACACCTTC
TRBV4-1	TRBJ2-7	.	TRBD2	CASSHLLAGGYEQYF	TGCGCCAGCAGCCACCTCCTAGCGGGGGGCTACGAGCAGTACTTC